Following are 23 T cell receptor beta chains from one sample sequenced in a study of blood T cells in healthy people across ages. The authors ran a second PCR of roughly 6 to 12 cycles using a sample-barcoded 5' primer and a J-beta primer mix. Each CDR3 protein gets one entry after TCRdb re-called the 5' RACE reads with MiXCR. The table shows approximately 1,700,000 distinct CDR3 sequences, with more than 35% occurring only once. The sequenced sample was blood. Receptors were obtained from a human donor in good health.

The chain recombines TRBV7-6 with TRBJ2-4, with 7 bases matching TRBD1. CDR1 is SGHVS, CDR2 FNYEAQ, per germline. Trimming removed 5 bases from V and 7 bases from J; junction bases left unmatched: 14. The CDR3 consists of 16 residues. The CDR3 protein is CASSPGGGGPLNIQYF. The CDR3 DNA is TGTGCCAGCAGCCCAGGGGGTGGTGGTCCCCTTAACATTCAGTACTTC. The complete variable domain, with remaining parts taken from reference TRBV7-6 and TRBJ2-4, reads GAGVSQSPRYKVTKRGQDVALRCDPISGHVSLYWYRQALGQGPEFLTYFNYEAQQDKSGLPNDRFSAERPEGSISTLTIQRTEQRDSAMYRCASSPGGGGPLNIQYFGAGTRLSVL.

The rearrangement uses TRBV7-2 and TRBJ1-2; TRBD1 matches 8 bases. The germline gives CDR1 SGHTA, CDR2 FQGNSA. The CDR3 is 15 residues long. Germline trimming cut 0 bases from V and 2 bases from J; bases unmatched to any gene: 2. The CDR3 spells CASSLAAGGNYGYTF. CDR3 nucleotides: TGTGCCAGCAGCTTAGCGGCAGGGGGCAACTATGGCTACACCTTC.

V usage is TRBV5-6 and J usage is TRBJ1-2; D remains ambiguous. Germline V gene data show CDR1 as SGHDT and CDR2 as YYEEEE. With 2 bases removed from V and 11 bases from J, the gap between germline ends came to 16 bases. This CDR3 is built from 13 residues. The CDR3 reads CASSLVVDPRYTF. CDR3 nucleotide sequence: TGTGCCAGCAGCTTAGTGGTGGATCCGCGTTACACCTTC.

Remarks on this clonotype: At one of its ends the junction is not consistent with the germline gene, which may arise from a read error. The chain is built from TRBV2 and TRBJ1-3; 7 bases align to TRBD1. Per the germline V gene, CDR1 is SNHLY and CDR2 is FYNNEI. This CDR3 is 16 amino acids long. The CDR3 DNA is TGTGCCAGCAGTGTCTCGGGACAGTTAGGTGGAAACACCACATATTTT. It yields the protein CASSVSGQLGGNTTYF. Supplemented by reference TRBV2 and TRBJ1-3, the full variable domain reads EPEVTQTPSHQVTQMGQEVILRCVPISNHLYFYWYRQILGQKVEFLVSFYNNEISEKSEIFDDQFSVERPDGSNFTLKIRSTKLEDSAMYFCASSVSGQLGGNTTYFGEGSWLTVV.

This clonotype was observed a few times. The gene calls are TRBV7-2 and TRBJ2-1, with 14 nucleotides matching TRBD2. This CDR3 has 15 residues. V dropped 5 bases and J dropped 9; count of bases not matched to a gene: 6. CDR1 is SGHTA and CDR2 is FQGNSA in the germline V gene. For the CDR3, the DNA is TGTGCCAGCAGCCCTCGACTAGCGGGGGGGATTGAGCAGTTCTTC. Its translation is CASSPRLAGGIEQFF. Based on the CDR3 plus reference TRBV7-2 and TRBJ2-1, the full variable domain is GAGVSQSPSNKVTEKGKDVELRCDPISGHTALYWYRQSLGQGLEFLIYFQGNSAPDKSGLPSDRFSAERTGGSVSTLTIQRTQQEDSAVYLCASSPRLAGGIEQFFGPGTRLTVL.

The chain combines TRBV5-1 with TRBJ2-3, with D maybe TRBD2 (7 bases). Germline assignment: CDR1 SGHRS and CDR2 YFSETQ. This CDR3 has 15 amino acids. Trimming stripped 7 bases from V and 3 bases from J, with 18 bases between. For the CDR3, the DNA is TGCGCCAGCTCTGGGGGGGCGAGTATGACAGATACGCAGTATTTT. Its protein product is CASSGGASMTDTQYF. Supplemented by reference TRBV5-1 and TRBJ2-3, the full variable domain reads KAGVTQTPRYLIKTRGQQVTLSCSPISGHRSVSWYQQTPGQGLQFLFEYFSETQRNKGNFPGRFSGRQFSNSRSEMNVSTLELGDSALYLCASSGGASMTDTQYFGPGTRLTVL.

V and J are TRBV9 and TRBJ2-4; TRBD2 matches 7 bases. The DNA end is a closer match to TRBJ2-5, so the J assignment may be wrong. The CDR3 is made up of 14 amino acids. Per germline, CDR1 SGDLS and CDR2 YYNGEE. The CDR3 sequence: CASSAYSGKETQYF. CDR3 DNA sequence: TGTGCCAGCAGCGCCTACAGCGGGAAAGAGACCCAGTACTTC.

This clonotype was picked up one time. Relative to the germline gene, one junction end is altered; a read error may explain this. The chain uses TRBV15 and TRBJ2-7; 11 bases are shared with TRBD2. The CDR3 consists of 16 residues. Germline V CDR1 and CDR2: LNHNV, YYDKDF (reference sequence). CDR3: CAASRDGTSGSYEQYF. CDR3 DNA: TGTGCCGCCAGCAGAGATGGGACTAGCGGTTCCTACGAGCAGTACTTC.

The sample holds a few counts of this clonotype. The chain has TRBV3-1 and TRBJ2-3; D remains ambiguous. This CDR3 has 15 amino acids. Trimming took off 2 bases at V and 1 base at J, with 10 bases between the two ends. Germline V gene data show CDR1 as LGHDT and CDR2 as YNNKEL (reference sequence). CDR3 residues: CASSQQHLRTDTQYF. The DNA of the CDR3 is TGTGCCAGCAGCCAACAACACCTTCGCACAGATACGCAGTATTTT.

This clonotype was seen more than once but under ten times. The gene calls are TRBV20-1 and TRBJ1-5; D is unresolved. Trimming removed 1 base from V and 5 bases from J, with 9 bases in between. In germline, CDR1 is DFQATT, CDR2 SNEGSKA (reference sequence). The CDR3 runs to 13 residues. The CDR3: CSARGALYQPQHF. As DNA, the CDR3 is TGCAGTGCTAGAGGGGCCTTATATCAGCCCCAGCATTTT.

V usage is TRBV7-2 and J usage is TRBJ2-1; 9 nucleotides align to TRBD2. The V gene's germline CDR1 is SGHTA and CDR2 FQGNSA. V was pared by 5 bases and J by 10 bases, with 12 bases of the junction left unmatched. There are 15 residues in the CDR3. The CDR3 DNA reads as TGTGCCAGCAGCGTGACTAGCGGACTTGTAAGAGAGCAGTTCTTC. This translates into CASSVTSGLVREQFF.

This clonotype was seen only a few times. The CDR3 is CASGTANKNIQYF. The CDR3 DNA is TGCGCCAGCGGGACGGCGAACAAAAACATTCAGTACTTC. The chain combines TRBV5-1 with TRBJ2-4; tentatively, D is TRBD1 or TRBD2 (5 bases each). This CDR3 is built from 13 residues. V was trimmed by 7 bases and J by 3 bases, leaving 11 bases between them. The germline V gene encodes CDR1 SGHRS and CDR2 YFSETQ.

A few counts support this clonotype. J is TRBJ2-7 and V is TRBV4-1, with unresolved D. The germline V gene encodes CDR1 MGHRA and CDR2 YSYEKL. Trimming cost V 0 bases and J 12 bases, with 12 bases left between them. The CDR3 is made up of 12 amino acids. Here the CDR3 DNA reads TGCGCCAGCAGCCAAGATCAGCACGTACGGTACTTC. This translates into CASSQDQHVRYF.

This clonotype was found a few times. The rearrangement joins TRBV4-2 to TRBJ1-2; TRBD1 agrees at 8 bases. The germline CDR1 and CDR2 sequences are LGHNA and YNFKEQ. CDR3 length equals 16 residues. V lost 0 bases, J lost 1 base, and 4 bases stayed unmatched. This chain's CDR3 is CASSQEDRDDNYGYTF. In nucleotides, the CDR3 is TGTGCCAGCAGCCAAGAGGACAGGGATGATAACTATGGCTACACCTTC.

This chain uses TRBV7-2 with TRBJ2-3, with a weak D call TRBD1 (5 bases). From germline, CDR1 is SGHTA and CDR2 FQGNSA. V dropped 4 bases and J dropped 2 bases, with 16 bases sitting between them. The CDR3 is made up of 16 amino acids. CDR3 in amino acids: CASSSGAQGYTDTQYF. The CDR3 region has the DNA TGTGCCAGCAGCTCAGGCGCCCAGGGTTACACAGATACGCAGTATTTT.

This clonotype was recorded a few times. The CDR3 reads CASSPGGDSSYEQYF. As DNA, the CDR3 is TGCGCCAGCAGCCCCGGGGGCGACAGCTCCTACGAGCAGTACTTC. The chain is built from TRBV5-1 and TRBJ2-7; TRBD1 or TRBD2 may be the D gene (6 bases each). Trimming removed 4 bases at V and 0 bases at J, with 14 bases between. Germline V gives CDR1 SGHRS, CDR2 YFSETQ. The length of the CDR3 is 15 residues.

The rearrangement joins TRBV29-1 to TRBJ1-1; a possible D gene is TRBD1 (5 bases). The CDR3 spans 13 residues. Germline CDR1 is SQVTM and CDR2 is ANQGSEA. The CDR3 sequence: CSTAQGRDTEAFF. Here the CDR3 DNA reads TGCAGTACAGCCCAGGGTAGGGACACTGAAGCTTTCTTT.

The CDR3 DNA follows: TGTGCCAGCAGTCGGGAAGTGGATCAGCCCCAGCATTTT. Translating it yields CASSREVDQPQHF. The chain carries TRBV6-4 and TRBJ1-5; D is ambiguous. The germline CDR1 and CDR2 sequences are MRHNA and SNTAGT. This CDR3 region has 13 residues. V shed 5 bases and J shed 5 bases, with 10 bases lying between them.

The rearrangement joins TRBV7-9 to TRBJ2-1; tentative D call: TRBD2 (5 bases). The germline V gene encodes CDR1 SEHNR and CDR2 FQNEAQ (reference sequence). CDR3 length equals 16 residues. V shed 4 bases and J shed 4 bases, with 17 bases lying between them. CDR3 amino acids: CASSSDEGLFYNEQFF. Written as DNA, the CDR3 is TGTGCCAGCAGCTCGGATGAGGGCCTCTTTTACAATGAGCAGTTCTTC.

The sample holds a few counts of this clonotype. J is TRBJ1-2 and V is TRBV9, with a tentative D call TRBD1 (5 bases). This CDR3 contains 11 residues. The V end lost 3 bases, the J end lost 7 bases, and 7 bases lay between the germline ends. Per germline, CDR1 SGDLS and CDR2 YYNGEE. The CDR3 here is CASSAGRGYTF. As DNA, the CDR3 is TGTGCCAGCAGCGCAGGGCGTGGCTACACCTTC.

This clonotype was picked up a small number of times. The chain has TRBV3-1 and TRBJ2-5; a weak D match, TRBD1 (5 bases). The CDR3 sequence is 14 residues long. Per the germline V gene, CDR1 is LGHDT and CDR2 is YNNKEL (reference sequence). The V and J ends lost 4 bases and 5 bases respectively, with 14 bases between them. The CDR3 is CASSPTGKGETQYF. The CDR3 DNA follows: TGTGCCAGCAGCCCTACAGGAAAAGGGGAGACCCAGTACTTC.

The chain uses TRBV12-5 and TRBJ2-1; 8 nucleotides line up with TRBD2. There are 15 residues in the CDR3. CDR1 is LGHNT, CDR2 FRNRAP, per germline. J was trimmed by 0 bases and V by 5 bases; bases with no gene match: 3. CDR3 loop: CASGQRGGSYNEQFF. DNA of the CDR3: TGTGCTAGTGGTCAACGGGGGGGCTCCTACAATGAGCAGTTCTTC.

The V gene is TRBV20-1, the J gene TRBJ1-1, with D possibly TRBD1 on 5 matching bases. The length of the CDR3 is 14 residues. The V gene lost 3 bases and the J gene lost 3 bases, with 14 bases spanning the gap. CDR1 and CDR2 (germline): DFQATT, SNEGSKA (reference sequence). The CDR3, as DNA: TGCAGTGCTAGTGGTTCAGGGTGGGACACTGAAGCTTTCTTT. Translated, it gives CSASGSGWDTEAFF.